The 21 T cell receptor beta chains given below trace back to one sample, sequenced in a study of T cell repertoires in cytomegalovirus infection. Antigens for these TCRs are unknown. TCRdb called the reads again in MiXCR, with one record for every CDR3 protein. This sample has some 920,000 distinct CDR3 sequences; less than 40% occur once, and the top ten carry 11% to 15%. The sample was cultured CD8+ T cells from PBMCs, taken from culture after CMV antigen stimulation. These receptor sequences come from a human donor in good health (CMV status not recorded). Some clones in this sample may be carry-over from other donors' samples.

V and J are TRBV6-5 and TRBJ2-1; 8 nucleotides match TRBD2. Trimming took 2 bases from V and 3 from J; bases not matched to a gene: 6. In germline, CDR1 is MNHEY, CDR2 SVGAGI. This CDR3 is built from 16 residues. The CDR3 protein is CASSYIGSGGYNEQFF. The CDR3 DNA follows: TGTGCCAGCAGTTACATAGGCAGCGGGGGCTACAATGAGCAGTTCTTC.

This chain uses TRBV29-1 with TRBJ1-2; D uncertain. V was trimmed by 4 bases and J by 11 bases, leaving 14 bases between them. The CDR3 covers 11 residues. The germline gives CDR1 SQVTM, CDR2 ANQGSEA. CDR3 nucleotides: TGCAGCGTTGTAGCTTCGCGGGGTTACACCTTC. Translating gives CSVVASRGYTF.

This chain links TRBV4-1 with TRBJ1-5; no firm D call. The V gene lost 3 bases and the J gene lost 5 bases, with 11 bases spanning the gap. This CDR3 spans 14 amino acids. The germline V gene has CDR1 MGHRA and CDR2 YSYEKL. The CDR3 region is CASSHSPADQPQHF. The CDR3 DNA reads as TGCGCCAGCAGCCATTCTCCAGCCGATCAGCCCCAGCATTTT.

This clonotype appeared many times. This chain connects TRBV7-8 to TRBJ1-1; D ambiguous. This CDR3 is built from 12 residues. The germline V gene has CDR1 SGHVS and CDR2 FQNEAQ. With 3 bases removed from V and 10 bases from J, the gap between germline ends came to 12 bases. CDR3 region: CASSFSLGLAFF. In nucleotides, the CDR3 is TGTGCCAGCAGCTTTAGCTTGGGTTTAGCTTTCTTT.

This clonotype was seen only a few times. The genes are TRBV15 and TRBJ2-3; D is undetermined. The CDR3 runs 13 residues. The V and J ends lost 3 bases and 4 bases respectively, with 8 bases between them. Germline V gene lookup returns CDR1 LNHNV and CDR2 YYDKDF (reference sequence). The CDR3 sequence is CATSSLPADTQYF. The CDR3, as DNA: TGTGCCACCAGCAGCCTTCCGGCAGATACGCAGTATTTT.

This clonotype has just a few counts. The V gene is TRBV12-3 or TRBV12-4, the J gene TRBJ2-7, with 7 bases that match TRBD2. Unmatched junction bases numbered 4, after V lost 5 bases and J lost 3 bases. This CDR3 region has 13 residues. The DNA of the CDR3 is TGTGCCAGCAGTCACGGGACTAACTACGAGCAGTACTTC. This sequence encodes CASSHGTNYEQYF.

Points on this clonotype: A read error may explain this, as a much larger clone is one base away. The genes are TRBV4-1 and TRBJ1-5; no definite D call. The CDR3 is 15 amino acids. Per the germline V gene, CDR1 is MGHRA and CDR2 is YSYEKL. The CDR3, as DNA: TGCACCAGCAGCCTATTACAAGCTAGCAATCAGCCCCAGCATTTT. Residues: CTSSLLQASNQPQHF.

Turning to this clonotype: A clone one base away is much larger, so this may be a read error. No conserved phenylalanine or tryptophan is present at the end of the CDR3, so a read error is the likely explanation. The chain joins TRBV7-6 to TRBJ2-1; weak D call: TRBD2 (6 bases). The CDR3 covers 15 residues. Trimming pared 1 base from V and 3 bases from J, leaving 10 bases between. Germline CDR1 SGHVS, CDR2 FNYEAQ. Here the CDR3 reads CASSLGGEHYNEQFI. CDR3 DNA: TGTGCCAGCAGCTTAGGCGGGGAGCACTACAATGAGCAGTTCATC.

CDR3 protein: CASSPGTSGYYEQYF. In nucleotides, the CDR3 is TGTGCCAGTAGTCCAGGGACTAGCGGGTACTACGAGCAGTACTTC. This chain uses TRBV19 with TRBJ2-7; TRBD2 matches 12 bases. The CDR3 runs 15 residues. V was pared by 5 bases and J by 3 bases, with 5 bases of the junction left unmatched. Germline-derived CDR1 and CDR2 are LNHDA and SQIVND (reference sequence).

This clonotype was recorded at least ten times. The chain couples TRBV9 to TRBJ1-4; TRBD1 might be the D (5 bases). Looked up from germline, CDR1 is SGDLS and CDR2 is YYNGEE. The CDR3 runs to 16 residues. Trimming pared 4 bases from V and 7 bases from J, leaving 20 bases between. DNA for the CDR3: TGTGCCAGCAGCTGCGGGGGGTCTGGAGGGTGTGAAAAACTGTTTTTT. Translating it yields CASSCGGSGGCEKLFF.

Details on this clonotype: With a much larger clone just one base away, this may be a read error. The chain joins TRBV12-3 or TRBV12-4 to TRBJ2-7; TRBD1 might be the D (5 bases). V dropped 3 bases and J dropped 3 bases, with 9 bases sitting between them. The CDR3 has 13 amino acids. The CDR3 region is CASSLGRVYEQYF. The DNA for the CDR3 is TGTGCCAGCAGTTTGGGCAGGGTCTACGAGCAGTACTTC.

This clonotype has more than one count but fewer than ten. V gene TRBV10-2 combines with J gene TRBJ2-6; a weak D match, TRBD2 (5 bases). In germline, CDR1 is WSHSY, CDR2 SAAADI. This CDR3 is 18 amino acids long. V was shortened by 4 bases and J by 1 base, with 17 bases between the two germline ends. For the CDR3, the DNA is TGCGCCAGCAGTGGACTTTGGGAGCGGCTGTCTGGGGCCAACGTCCTGACTTTC. Residues: CASSGLWERLSGANVLTF.

In this sample, this clonotype turned up many times. The chain uses TRBV4-2 and TRBJ1-5; no definite D call. The CDR3 totals 15 residues. Germline V gene sequence: CDR1 LGHNA, CDR2 YNFKEQ. V was pared by 0 bases and J by 1 base, with 7 bases between. This CDR3 reads CASSQDIGSNQPQHF. The CDR3 DNA is TGTGCCAGCAGCCAAGATATTGGGAGCAATCAGCCCCAGCATTTT.

In its sample, this clonotype was seen a few times. The V and J genes are TRBV6-8 and TRBJ2-7; 9 nucleotides align to TRBD2. This CDR3 comprises 14 residues. V shed 5 bases, J shed 2 bases, and the junction held 4 bases outside the gene matches. Germline CDR1 MNHGY, CDR2 SAAAGT. The DNA of the CDR3 is TGTGCCAGCAGTCCTAGCGGGGCGGCCTACGAGCAGTACGTC. It translates to CASSPSGAAYEQYV.

The V and J genes are TRBV7-2 and TRBJ2-7, with no clear D. Per the germline V gene, CDR1 is SGHTA and CDR2 is FQGNSA. The CDR3 covers 14 residues. Trimming left V 4 bases short and J 3 bases short, with 13 bases between. DNA for the CDR3: TGTGCCAGCAGCTCTGGACGGATTCACTACGAGCAGTACTTC. This gives the protein CASSSGRIHYEQYF.

This clonotype was observed at least ten times. The CDR3, as DNA: TGCGCCAGCAGCCAGAAGGGAGGGGTGGGTACTGAAGCTTTCTTT. Translating gives CASSQKGGVGTEAFF. The chain links TRBV4-1 to TRBJ1-1; maybe TRBD1 (5 bases). Germline CDR1 MGHRA, CDR2 YSYEKL. The CDR3 runs to 15 residues. Between the trimmed V and J ends, which lost 3 bases and 5 bases, there was a span of 16 bases.

In this sample, this clonotype turned up a few times. The chain combines TRBV12-3 or TRBV12-4 with TRBJ2-5; 8 bases line up with TRBD2. Trimming cost V 5 bases and J 1 base; bases outside gene matches: 18. CDR3 length equals 19 residues. The CDR3: CASSISGTRHLGSQETQYF. The DNA for the CDR3 is TGTGCCAGCAGTATCTCCGGGACTAGGCACTTGGGTAGCCAAGAGACCCAGTACTTC.

In this sample, this clonotype turned up once. The rearrangement joins TRBV3-1 to TRBJ2-1; D may match TRBD1 or TRBD2 (6 bases each). V was pared by 0 bases and J by 2 bases, with 8 bases between. This CDR3 is 15 amino acids long. CDR1 LGHDT and CDR2 YNNKEL come from the germline V gene (reference sequence). The CDR3 region is CASSQDGGPYNEQFF. In nucleotides, the CDR3 is TGTGCCAGCAGCCAAGATGGGGGGCCCTACAATGAGCAGTTCTTC.

This clonotype was seen more than once but under ten times. The chain uses TRBV20-1 and TRBJ2-5, with unresolved D. With 0 bases removed from V and 1 base from J, the gap between germline ends came to 9 bases. The germline V gene has CDR1 DFQATT and CDR2 SNEGSKA (reference sequence). The CDR3 extends over 14 amino acids. The CDR3 here is CSARDLALQETQYF. In nucleotides, the CDR3 is TGCAGTGCTAGAGATCTTGCCCTCCAAGAGACCCAGTACTTC.

On this clonotype itself: One end of the junction does not line up with germline, which may come from a read error. The CDR3 here is CVSSAQGSGANVLTF. DNA for the CDR3: TGTGTCAGCAGCGCTCAGGGGTCCGGGGCCAACGTCCTGACTTTC. The chain uses TRBV5-4 and TRBJ2-6, with D perhaps matching TRBD1 (6 bases). In germline, CDR1 is SGHNT, CDR2 YYREEE (reference sequence). This CDR3 contains 15 residues.

DNA of the CDR3: TGTGCCAGCCTATGGGAAGGTAGCGGGGGGTCCATCTCCTACAATGAGCAGTTCTTC. Its protein product is CASLWEGSGGSISYNEQFF. The V call is TRBV2, the J call TRBJ2-1, with 10 bases fitting TRBD2. With 8 bases clipped from V and 0 bases from J, the junction kept 16 bases outside the gene matches. The CDR3 spans 19 residues. Germline V lookup: CDR1 SNHLY, CDR2 FYNNEI.